The 21 T cell receptor beta chains listed next were all sequenced from one sample in a study of T cells in Graves' hyperthyroidism and ophthalmopathy. Amplification targeted TCR beta CDR3 regions from RNA transcripts. TCR CDR3 regions were first amplified by RT-PCR with HTBI primers. TCRdb used MiXCR to reprocess the multiplex PCR reads, holding one entry per CDR3 protein. This sample carries around 180,000 distinct CDR3 sequences, approximately 15% of them seen once, and the ten largest clones take 25% to 35%. The sample comprised blood. The receptor set was obtained from a woman aged 45-60 years with Graves' hyperthyroidism.

This clonotype was picked up many times. This chain links TRBV7-3 with TRBJ2-3, with D unresolved. CDR1 SGHTA and CDR2 FQGTGA come from the germline V gene. The CDR3 spans 15 residues. V was trimmed by 3 bases and J by 2 bases, leaving 12 bases between them. The CDR3 sequence is CASSFGSTYTDTQYF. CDR3 coding DNA: TGTGCCAGCAGCTTTGGGTCGACTTACACAGATACGCAGTATTTT.

This clonotype appeared a few times. This chain uses TRBV5-6 with TRBJ2-3, with 11 bases that match TRBD2. The V gene's germline CDR1 is SGHDT and CDR2 YYEEEE. This CDR3 is built from 15 residues. V gave up 3 bases and J gave up 4 bases; unmatched junction bases: 4. CDR3: CASSYSGLAADTQYF. CDR3 DNA: TGTGCCAGCAGCTACTCGGGACTAGCGGCAGATACGCAGTATTTT.

Many counts were recorded for this clonotype. This rearrangement joins TRBV2 to TRBJ2-7, with unresolved D. The V end lost 2 bases, the J end lost 2 bases, and 10 bases lay between the germline ends. Per germline, CDR1 SNHLY and CDR2 FYNNEI. The CDR3 is 14 residues long. The CDR3 DNA sequence: TGTGCCAGCAGTGAAACCGTCGGCCCCTACGAGCAGTACTTC. Translating it yields CASSETVGPYEQYF.

This clonotype came up many times. This chain joins TRBV20-1 and TRBJ2-2; 10 bases agree with TRBD2. The CDR3 totals 15 residues. CDR1 is DFQATT and CDR2 is SNEGSKA in the germline V gene (reference sequence). Trimming cost V 4 bases and J 3 bases; bases outside gene matches: 5. The CDR3: CSAKSGGADTGELFF. The CDR3 nucleotides read TGCAGTGCTAAAAGCGGGGGGGCCGACACCGGGGAGCTGTTTTTT.

This clonotype was seen many times. The chain carries TRBV10-3 and TRBJ1-1; D possibly corresponds to TRBD1 (5 bases). Germline values: CDR1 ENHRY, CDR2 SYGVKD. V shed 8 bases and J shed 2 bases, with 9 bases lying between them. The CDR3 length is 12 residues. The CDR3 sequence is CAIGGINTEAFF. As DNA, the CDR3 is TGTGCCATCGGGGGTATAAACACTGAAGCTTTCTTT.

This clonotype was observed at least ten times. The V call is TRBV7-9, the J call TRBJ2-3; 7 nucleotides align to TRBD2. The CDR3 runs to 15 residues. The V and J ends lost 0 bases and 5 bases, in that order; junction bases with no gene match: 5. CDR1 SEHNR and CDR2 FQNEAQ come from the germline V gene (reference sequence). The CDR3 DNA sequence: TGTGCCAGCAGCTTAGCAGCGGGGCCCGGAGATACGCAGTATTTT. Amino acids: CASSLAAGPGDTQYF.

This clonotype was seen many times. The chain uses TRBV7-3 and TRBJ2-7; D might be TRBD2 (6 bases). CDR1 SGHTA and CDR2 FQGTGA come from the germline V gene. V shed 4 bases and J shed 3 bases, with 10 bases lying between them. The CDR3 runs 13 residues. The CDR3 sequence: CASSSGLDYEQYF. In nucleotides, the CDR3 is TGTGCCAGCAGCTCGGGACTGGACTACGAGCAGTACTTC. Looking up the rest from reference TRBV7-3 and TRBJ2-7 gives the full variable domain: GAGVSQTPSNKVTEKGKYVELRCDPISGHTALYWYRQSLGQGPEFLIYFQGTGAADDSGLPNDRFFAVRPEGSVSTLKIQRTERGDSAVYLCASSSGLDYEQYFGPGTRLTVT.

The sample holds many counts of this clonotype. The chain employs TRBV12-3 or TRBV12-4 and TRBJ1-1; 9 bases match TRBD1. Unmatched junction bases numbered 7, after V lost 5 bases and J lost 3 bases. This CDR3 region has 15 residues. The CDR3 DNA sequence: TGTGCCAGCAGTGAACAGGGGGCGCTGGACACTGAAGCTTTCTTT. This encodes CASSEQGALDTEAFF.

The sample holds many counts of this clonotype. The chain couples TRBV2 to TRBJ2-7; no firm D call. CDR1 is SNHLY, CDR2 FYNNEI, per germline. This CDR3 is built from 11 residues. Trimming left V 7 bases short and J 2 bases short, with 6 bases between. In DNA form, the CDR3 reads TGTGCCAGCATACTCGCCTACGAGCAGTACTTC. Its protein product is CASILAYEQYF. The whole variable domain, remainder taken from reference TRBV2 and TRBJ2-7, is EPEVTQTPSHQVTQMGQEVILRCVPISNHLYFYWYRQILGQKVEFLVSFYNNEISEKSEIFDDQFSVERPDGSNFTLKIRSTKLEDSAMYFCASILAYEQYFGPGTRLTVT.

In its sample, this clonotype was seen many times. The chain uses TRBV7-9 and TRBJ1-1, with D possibly matching TRBD1 (6 bases). The CDR3 has 15 amino acids. The germline V and J ends were trimmed by 5 bases and 5 bases, with 18 bases remaining between them. The germline V gene encodes CDR1 SEHNR and CDR2 FQNEAQ (reference sequence). CDR3 coding DNA: TGTGCCAGCAGCGAATTACAGGGTAGGCGGACTGAAGCTTTCTTT. It codes for CASSELQGRRTEAFF.

The chain joins TRBV5-1 to TRBJ2-1; D ambiguous. This CDR3 has 13 amino acids. Germline V gene data show CDR1 as SGHRS and CDR2 as YFSETQ. Trimming removed 4 bases at V and 9 bases at J, with 14 bases between. The CDR3 DNA is TGCGCCAGCAGCCCCTTGAGATCCCTTGAGCAGTTCTTC. Residues: CASSPLRSLEQFF.

Ten or more counts support this clonotype. The chain joins TRBV6-6 to TRBJ2-3; D possibly matches TRBD1 or TRBD2 (6 bases each). Trimming stripped 2 bases from V and 4 bases from J, with 13 bases between. CDR3 length: 15 amino acids. From germline, CDR1 is MNHNY and CDR2 SVGAGI (reference sequence). DNA for the CDR3: TGTGCCAGCAGTTACCGGGACGGGGGCTCAGATACGCAGTATTTT. Translated, it gives CASSYRDGGSDTQYF.

The V call is TRBV4-3, the J call TRBJ1-2; D is unclear. V was pared by 0 bases and J by 7 bases, with 12 bases between. Germline V gene lookup returns CDR1 LGHNA and CDR2 YSLEER. This CDR3 comprises 14 residues. CDR3 sequence (DNA): TGCGCCAGCAGCCAAGATCTACTTTCCCCTGGCTACACCTTC. Amino acid sequence: CASSQDLLSPGYTF.

This chain connects TRBV24-1 to TRBJ2-7; D tentatively reads TRBD1 or TRBD2 (5 bases each). The CDR3 spans 15 residues. V was shortened by 4 bases and J by 4 bases, with 16 bases between the two germline ends. Per germline, CDR1 KGHDR and CDR2 SFDVKD. DNA of the CDR3: TGTGCCACCAGTGACTCCGGGACGAAGCCTTACGAGCAGTACTTC. Protein product: CATSDSGTKPYEQYF.

This clonotype was counted only a few times. V is TRBV4-1 and J is TRBJ1-5; D is uncertain. CDR3 length equals 15 residues. In germline, CDR1 is MGHRA, CDR2 YSYEKL. The germline V and J ends were trimmed by 0 bases and 3 bases, with 9 bases remaining between them. The CDR3 sequence is CASSQDGVVNQPQHF. The CDR3 DNA reads as TGCGCCAGCAGCCAAGACGGGGTAGTCAATCAGCCCCAGCATTTT.

This clonotype was counted at least ten times. The chain carries TRBV29-1 and TRBJ2-7; 9 bases are shared with TRBD2. The CDR3 spans 14 residues. Germline V gene data show CDR1 as SQVTM and CDR2 as ANQGSEA. V was pared by 6 bases and J by 1 base, with 7 bases of the junction left unmatched. CDR3 in amino acids: CSVLPGLASYEQYF. CDR3 nucleotide sequence: TGCAGCGTCCTACCGGGACTAGCATCCTACGAGCAGTACTTC.

This clonotype has a count of ten or more. V and J are TRBV6-2 or TRBV6-3 and TRBJ1-2, with 9 bases that match TRBD1. In germline, CDR1 is MNHEY, CDR2 SVGEGT. The CDR3 length is 14 residues. The V and J ends lost 2 bases and 5 bases, in that order; junction bases with no gene match: 3. CDR3 sequence: CASSYDRGRYGYTF. CDR3 in DNA: TGTGCCAGCAGTTACGACAGGGGGAGATATGGCTACACCTTC.

This clonotype was counted at least ten times. The chain joins TRBV19 to TRBJ1-2; 8 bases fit TRBD1. The CDR3 is 15 amino acids. The J segment lost 4 bases and the V segment lost 6 bases, leaving 10 bases of the junction unmatched. Per the germline V gene, CDR1 is LNHDA and CDR2 is SQIVND (reference sequence). The CDR3 DNA follows: TGTGCCAGTAGCCGAAACGACAGGGGACCCTATGGCTACACCTTC. As protein: CASSRNDRGPYGYTF.

The genes are TRBV11-2 and TRBJ2-1; the D gene is possibly TRBD1 (5 bases). CDR3 length: 13 residues. V was trimmed by 6 bases and J by 5 bases, leaving 11 bases between them. The germline gives CDR1 SGHAT, CDR2 FQNNGV. For the CDR3, the DNA is TGTGCCAGCAGTTCGACAGCCAACAATGAGCAGTTCTTC. It specifies CASSSTANNEQFF.

This clonotype was counted ten times or more. The gene calls are TRBV6-1 and TRBJ1-5; 9 bases are shared with TRBD1. V was clipped by 6 bases and J by 0 bases; unmatched bases: 6. This CDR3 has 16 amino acids. Germline loops: CDR1 MNHNS, CDR2 SASEGT. The CDR3 loop is CASSGQGPLSNQPQHF. The CDR3 nucleotides are TGTGCCAGCAGCGGACAGGGGCCCCTTAGCAATCAGCCCCAGCATTTT.

As concerns this clonotype: Being one base from a much bigger clone, this may be a read error. The chain recombines TRBV6-1 with TRBJ2-2, with D perhaps matching TRBD2 (6 bases). This CDR3 is built from 16 residues. CDR1 and CDR2 from the germline V gene are MNHNS and SASEGT. DNA for the CDR3: TGTGCCAGCACCTCTTGGGTTACCAGTAACACCGGGGGGCTGTTTTTT. This gives the protein CASTSWVTSNTGGLFF.